This T cell receptor beta chain originates from a study of shared clonotypes between healthy human individuals. As for the study in general: Donor composition was a couple of women and three men, aged 18 to 49.

Comments on this clone: The antigen is not known.

Trimming shortened V by 0 bases and J by 1 base, and 22 bases separated the two germline ends. The CDR3 has 19 residues. The germline CDR1 and CDR2 sequences are SGHRS and YFSETQ. Study-wide results and caveats: Naive subsets usually exceeded memory subsets in estimated richness. Four donors held about 5% of naive CD4 clonotypes in common.

Measured with immunoSEQ multiplex PCR; TCRdb has only the in-frame clones, and not every one. Among under 1,100,000 clones listed, approximately 68% were seen once. The V call is TRBV5-1, the J call TRBJ1-1; maybe TRBD1 (6 bases). Input material: memory CD4+ T cells sorted from blood. This sample's subset: CD45RA-negative fraction. This clonotype originated in a man between 18 and 29 years old in good health. CDR3 nucleotides: TGCGCCAGCAGCTTGGGACTGACAGGCTCGCGTTGGGGGAACACTGAAGCTTTCTTT. This encodes CASSLGLTGSRWGNTEAFF.